Below are 24 T cell receptor beta chains sequenced from a single sample in a study of blood T cell repertoires in COVID-19. Sequenced by immunoSEQ multiplex PCR; TCRdb stores in-frame clones only, minus some. This sample has approximately 200,000 clones, with less than 85% found just once. The sample consisted of PBMCs or T cells enriched from blood (not recorded which). These receptors were taken from a woman aged 25 to 39 who had recovered from COVID-19.

This chain links TRBV5-1 with TRBJ2-5, with 7 bases that match TRBD2. In germline, CDR1 is SGHRS, CDR2 YFSETQ. The junction had 1 base not matched to a gene; V was cut back by 0 bases and J by 5 bases. The CDR3 totals 13 residues. CDR3 DNA: TGCGCCAGCAGCTTGGGTAGCGGGGAGACCCAGTACTTC. Translating gives CASSLGSGETQYF.

This chain uses TRBV20-1 with TRBJ1-2; TRBD1 is a possible D gene (5 bases). Germline V gives CDR1 DFQATT, CDR2 SNEGSKA (reference sequence). CDR3 size: 11 residues. CDR3 DNA: TGCAGAACGAGTGGGGGGAATGGCTACACCTTC. This sequence encodes CRTSGGNGYTF.

V gene TRBV5-4 combines with J gene TRBJ2-2; 11 bases line up with TRBD2. Germline CDR1 reads SGHNT; CDR2 reads YYREEE (reference sequence). The CDR3 runs to 17 residues. V lost 4 bases and J lost 6; bases outside the gene matches: 11. The CDR3 here is CASSVGSSGRLPGELFF. CDR3 bases: TGTGCCAGCAGCGTAGGGTCTAGCGGGAGGTTGCCCGGGGAGCTGTTTTTT. The full variable domain, completed using reference TRBV5-4 and TRBJ2-2, is ETGVTQSPTHLIKTRGQQVTLRCSSQSGHNTVSWYQQALGQGPQFIFQYYREEENGRGNFPPRFSGLQFPNYSSELNVNALELDDSALYLCASSVGSSGRLPGELFFGEGSRLTVL.

V gene TRBV5-4 combines with J gene TRBJ2-4, with D possibly TRBD1 on 5 matching bases. The germline CDR1 and CDR2 sequences are SGHNT and YYREEE (reference sequence). The V and J ends lost 2 bases and 8 bases respectively, with 11 bases between them. The CDR3 is 13 residues long. In nucleotides, the CDR3 is TGTGCCAGCAGCTTTCAGGGCTCGGACATTCAGTACTTC. As protein: CASSFQGSDIQYF.

The rearrangement uses TRBV18 and TRBJ2-1; weak D call: TRBD2 (7 bases). CDR3 length: 16 amino acids. With 2 bases removed from V and 6 bases from J, the gap between germline ends came to 17 bases. CDR1 is KGHSH, CDR2 LQKENI, per germline. The CDR3 sequence: CASSPDGGARGNEQFF. DNA of the CDR3: TGTGCCAGCTCACCAGATGGGGGGGCCCGGGGCAATGAGCAGTTCTTC. Variable domain in full (rest from reference TRBV18 and TRBJ2-1): NAGVMQNPRHLVRRRGQEARLRCSPMKGHSHVYWYRQLPEEGLKFMVYLQKENIIDESGMPKERFSAEFPKEGPSILRIQQVVRGDSAAYFCASSPDGGARGNEQFFGPGTRLTVL.

V usage is TRBV29-1 and J usage is TRBJ2-1; D ambiguous. The CDR3 is made up of 14 amino acids. With 7 bases removed from V and 0 bases from J, the gap between germline ends came to 13 bases. The germline V gene encodes CDR1 SQVTM and CDR2 ANQGSEA. CDR3 in DNA: TGCAGCGGCCTGACTCCCAGCTCCTACAATGAGCAGTTCTTC. Encoded protein: CSGLTPSSYNEQFF.

The chain has TRBV7-9 and TRBJ1-4, with D perhaps matching TRBD1 (5 bases). Per the germline V gene, CDR1 is SEHNR and CDR2 is FQNEAQ (reference sequence). V gave up 2 bases and J gave up 5 bases, with 9 bases separating them. CDR3 size: 14 residues. Written as DNA, the CDR3 is TGTGCCAGCAGCTTAAGACAGTCAAATGAAAAACTGTTTTTT. Its protein is CASSLRQSNEKLFF.

The rearrangement links TRBV7-9 to TRBJ1-2; 10 nucleotides line up with TRBD1. The CDR3 has 15 residues. V trimming: 6 bases; J trimming: 8 bases; junction bases outside the gene matches: 12. The germline V gene has CDR1 SEHNR and CDR2 FQNEAQ (reference sequence). CDR3 in amino acids: CASSAGQGDTEGYTF. CDR3 DNA sequence: TGTGCCAGCAGTGCTGGACAGGGGGATACGGAAGGCTACACCTTC.

The chain couples TRBV6-5 to TRBJ2-3; D is perhaps TRBD2 (5 bases). Germline V gene lookup returns CDR1 MNHEY and CDR2 SVGAGI. The CDR3 runs to 14 residues. The V and J ends lost 5 bases and 2 bases respectively, with 11 bases between them. CDR3 protein: CASSHRGPTDTQYF. CDR3 coding DNA: TGTGCCAGCAGTCACCGGGGTCCCACAGATACGCAGTATTTT.

This clone has more than one count but fewer than ten. The chain couples TRBV28 to TRBJ1-3; D gene uncertain. The CDR3 consists of 14 residues. CDR1 is MDHEN, CDR2 SYDVKM, per germline. Trimming pared 3 bases from V and 4 bases from J, leaving 10 bases between. This CDR3 reads CASSLRVSGNTIYF. The CDR3 nucleotides read TGTGCCAGCAGTTTGCGGGTTTCAGGAAACACCATATATTTT.

This sequence joins TRBV11-2 and TRBJ1-2; D is possibly TRBD1 (6 bases). The germline CDR1 and CDR2 sequences are SGHAT and FQNNGV. The ends were cut back, 5 bases at V and 5 bases at J, with 15 bases in the middle. The CDR3 loop spans 14 amino acids. CDR3 loop: CASSLHTGSYGYTF. In DNA form, the CDR3 reads TGTGCCAGCAGCCTCCATACAGGGAGTTATGGCTACACCTTC.

The gene calls are TRBV7-8 and TRBJ2-1, with D possibly being TRBD1 (6 bases). The CDR3 totals 17 residues. Germline CDR1 reads SGHVS; CDR2 reads FQNEAQ. The V and J ends lost 0 bases and 2 bases respectively, with 14 bases between them. The CDR3 is CASSLAGLQGAYNEQFF. The CDR3 region has the DNA TGTGCCAGCAGCTTAGCGGGATTACAGGGAGCCTACAATGAGCAGTTCTTC.

The rearrangement uses TRBV28 and TRBJ2-3, with D possibly being TRBD2 (6 bases). With 6 bases removed from V and 0 bases from J, the gap between germline ends came to 7 bases. In germline, CDR1 is MDHEN, CDR2 SYDVKM. There are 13 residues in the CDR3. The CDR3 DNA follows: TGTGCCAGCAGACTAGCAAGCACAGATACGCAGTATTTT. The encoded protein is CASRLASTDTQYF.

The CDR3 DNA is TGTGCCAGTAGTATAGGGTCAGGGGTGACCTACAATGAGCAGTTCTTC. Residues: CASSIGSGVTYNEQFF. The J gene is TRBJ2-1, the V gene TRBV19; a possible D gene is TRBD1 (6 bases). Germline CDR1 is LNHDA and CDR2 is SQIVND (reference sequence). Trimming removed 1 base at V and 2 bases at J, with 12 bases between. CDR3 length: 16 amino acids.

The chain combines TRBV28 with TRBJ1-3; D is ambiguous. Trimming removed 2 bases from V and 0 bases from J, with 8 bases in between. Germline loops: CDR1 MDHEN, CDR2 SYDVKM. The length of the CDR3 is 15 residues. CDR3 amino acids: CASSLVQSSGNTIYF. CDR3 DNA sequence: TGTGCCAGCAGTTTAGTCCAGTCCTCTGGAAACACCATATATTTT. The variable domain in full, with the rest retrieved from reference TRBV28 and TRBJ1-3, is DVKVTQSSRYLVKRTGEKVFLECVQDMDHENMFWYRQDPGLGLRLIYFSYDVKMKEKGDIPEGYSVSREKKERFSLILESASTNQTSMYLCASSLVQSSGNTIYFGEGSWLTVV.

This chain uses TRBV11-2 with TRBJ1-4; TRBD1 agrees at 8 bases. Germline lookup yields CDR1 SGHAT and CDR2 FQNNGV. Trimming cost V 1 base and J 10 bases; bases outside gene matches: 14. This CDR3 is 17 amino acids long. CDR3 loop: CASSLGRGTGWLGKLFF. CDR3 in DNA: TGTGCCAGCAGCTTAGGCCGCGGGACAGGCTGGTTGGGAAAACTGTTTTTT.

This rearrangement joins TRBV6-5 to TRBJ1-1; 8 bases line up with TRBD1. The V gene end was trimmed by 6 bases and the J gene end by 2 bases; junction bases not matched to a gene: 5. Germline CDR1 MNHEY, CDR2 SVGAGI. CDR3 length equals 14 residues. CDR3 protein: CASSYDRGNTEAFF. CDR3 sequence (DNA): TGTGCCAGCAGCTATGACAGGGGCAACACTGAAGCTTTCTTT.

This rearrangement joins TRBV2 to TRBJ2-3; TRBD2 agrees at 12 bases. The CDR3 consists of 15 residues. Per germline, CDR1 SNHLY and CDR2 FYNNEI. The ends lost 1 base at V and 10 bases at J; junction bases unmatched: 6. CDR3 region: CASSEGLAGGRSQYF. For the CDR3, the DNA is TGTGCCAGCAGTGAAGGGCTAGCGGGGGGGCGGTCGCAGTATTTT.

This clone came up once. This rearrangement joins TRBV5-1 to TRBJ2-5; tentative D call: TRBD2 (6 bases). Germline assignment: CDR1 SGHRS and CDR2 YFSETQ. Deletions cut 5 bases from V and 2 bases from J, with 19 bases between. This CDR3 has 16 amino acids. The CDR3, as DNA: TGCGCCAGCAGTTTTTATGGGGGGTCCGCACAAGAGACCCAGTACTTC. Translating it yields CASSFYGGSAQETQYF.

Here the CDR3 DNA reads TGTGCCAGCAGCCCAGGGGTCGGAAACACCATATATTTT. This gives the protein CASSPGVGNTIYF. The chain uses TRBV5-6 and TRBJ1-3; tentatively, D is TRBD1 (6 bases). The germline gives CDR1 SGHDT, CDR2 YYEEEE. Trimming removed 4 bases from V and 4 bases from J, with 9 bases in between. CDR3 size: 13 residues.

Many counts were recorded for this clone. The chain carries TRBV2 and TRBJ1-5; D call uncertain. Per germline, CDR1 SNHLY and CDR2 FYNNEI. Trimming removed 5 bases at V and 1 base at J, with 9 bases between. The CDR3 spans 14 residues. CDR3 loop: CASSRGRSNQPQHF. Here the CDR3 DNA reads TGTGCCAGCAGTAGAGGCAGAAGCAATCAGCCCCAGCATTTT.

This clone was counted many times. This chain uses TRBV7-3 with TRBJ2-7; 10 bases line up with TRBD2. The junction had 4 bases not matched to a gene; V was cut back by 2 bases and J by 0 bases. Germline V gene sequence: CDR1 SGHTA, CDR2 FQGTGA. This CDR3 contains 16 residues. CDR3 DNA: TGTGCCAGCAGCTTAGATAGCGGGAGGCCCTCCTACGAGCAGTACTTC. It encodes CASSLDSGRPSYEQYF.

The chain links TRBV28 to TRBJ1-6, with 9 bases identical to TRBD1. Looked up from germline, CDR1 is MDHEN and CDR2 is SYDVKM. J gave up 5 bases and V 2 bases, and 7 bases lay outside the gene matches. This CDR3 has 17 amino acids. This CDR3 reads CASSLGWGQGNNSPLHF. In DNA, the CDR3 is TGTGCCAGCAGTTTAGGGTGGGGACAGGGCAATAATTCACCCCTCCACTTT.

In its sample, this clone was seen a few times. V is TRBV9 and J is TRBJ1-3; D may be TRBD1 (5 bases). Trimming pared 4 bases from V and 0 bases from J, leaving 8 bases between. The CDR3 runs to 14 residues. CDR1 is SGDLS and CDR2 is YYNGEE in the germline V gene. CDR3 amino acids: CASSLQGSGNTIYF. The CDR3 coding sequence is TGTGCCAGCAGCCTTCAGGGCTCTGGAAACACCATATATTTT.